A single sample is the source of the 26 T cell receptor beta chains below, sequenced in a study of T-cell memory formation after mild COVID-19. One entry per CDR3 protein results from TCRdb running MiXCR on the 5' RACE reads. The sample has approximately 490,000 distinct CDR3 sequences; approximately 20% are singletons. The specimen sequenced was PBMCs or a T cell subset sorted from them (not recorded which). The source is an adult woman who had mild COVID-19 (a few samples of this study predate the infection). Cell type and time point are not known.

The chain links TRBV7-9 to TRBJ2-7; 7 positions match TRBD1. The CDR3 has 13 amino acids. The J segment lost 10 bases and the V segment lost 4 bases, leaving 10 bases of the junction unmatched. Germline CDR1 is SEHNR and CDR2 is FQNEAQ (reference sequence). CDR3 in DNA: TGTGCCAGCAGCTATAATGACAGGGACCGACAGTACTTC. It encodes CASSYNDRDRQYF. Variable domain in full (rest from reference TRBV7-9 and TRBJ2-7): DTGVSQNPRHKITKRGQNVTFRCDPISEHNRLYWYRQTLGQGPEFLTYFQNEAQLEKSRLLSDRFSAERPKGSFSTLEIQRTEQGDSAMYLCASSYNDRDRQYFGPGTRLTVT.

This clonotype was picked up many times. The chain links TRBV3-1 to TRBJ2-7; D unresolved. Germline CDR1 is LGHDT and CDR2 is YNNKEL (reference sequence). V was trimmed by 2 bases and J by 3 bases, leaving 11 bases between them. The CDR3 totals 14 residues. The CDR3 loop is CASSQSRQYYEQYF. CDR3 nucleotides: TGTGCCAGCAGCCAAAGCAGGCAATACTACGAGCAGTACTTC.

This clonotype was observed a few times. This chain links TRBV5-1 with TRBJ2-5; no definite D call. The CDR3 extends over 15 amino acids. The germline gives CDR1 SGHRS, CDR2 YFSETQ. Trimming removed 6 bases at V and 5 bases at J, with 20 bases between. The CDR3 DNA reads TGCGCCAGCACGGCAGGACCCCTATTCCGCGAGACCCAGTACTTC. This translates into CASTAGPLFRETQYF. The full variable domain, rest sourced from reference TRBV5-1 and TRBJ2-5, is KAGVTQTPRYLIKTRGQQVTLSCSPISGHRSVSWYQQTPGQGLQFLFEYFSETQRNKGNFPGRFSGRQFSNSRSEMNVSTLELGDSALYLCASTAGPLFRETQYFGPGTRLLVL.

V gene TRBV29-1 combines with J gene TRBJ1-1; 7 nucleotides match TRBD1. Losses at the gene ends were 7 bases for V and 6 bases for J; bases not matched to a gene: 11. Germline values: CDR1 SQVTM, CDR2 ANQGSEA. The CDR3 spans 13 residues. CDR3 sequence (DNA): TGCAGCGCTCCACAGGGGCAGCTGGCTGAAGCTTTCTTT. Its translation: CSAPQGQLAEAFF.

This clonotype occurred a few times. The chain employs TRBV6-5 and TRBJ2-7, with 8 nucleotides matching TRBD2. V gave up 5 bases and J gave up 3 bases; unmatched junction bases: 3. Germline CDR1 is MNHEY and CDR2 is SVGAGI. There are 13 residues in the CDR3. CDR3 sequence (DNA): TGTGCCAGCAGTGCGGGGGGAAACTACGAGCAGTACTTC. Its translation is CASSAGGNYEQYF.

The chain combines TRBV11-1 with TRBJ2-1; a possible D gene is TRBD2 (7 bases). V was cut by 4 bases and J by 6 bases, with 22 bases left in between. This CDR3 has 17 amino acids. Germline V gene data show CDR1 as SGHAT and CDR2 as FQDESV (reference sequence). The CDR3 spells CASSSGVAGLLRNEQFF. CDR3 DNA sequence: TGTGCCAGCAGCTCAGGGGTTGCGGGACTACTTCGCAATGAGCAGTTCTTC.

V usage is TRBV7-6 and J usage is TRBJ2-1; possible D gene TRBD1, 5 bases. The CDR3 is made up of 13 amino acids. Trimming left V 4 bases short and J 5 bases short, with 9 bases between. From germline, CDR1 is SGHVS and CDR2 FNYEAQ. CDR3 sequence: CASSSGHNNEQFF. The CDR3 coding sequence is TGTGCCAGCAGCTCCGGACACAACAATGAGCAGTTCTTC.

This clonotype was picked up a small number of times. CDR3 in DNA: TGTGCCAGCTCACCATTAGCGGGAGAGAACAATGAGCAGTTCTTC. It encodes CASSPLAGENNEQFF. The rearrangement links TRBV18 to TRBJ2-1; 9 nucleotides agree with TRBD2. This CDR3 is 15 amino acids long. V lost 2 bases and J lost 5; bases outside the gene matches: 4. Germline V CDR1 and CDR2: KGHSH, LQKENI.

This clonotype was seen repeatedly, ten times or more. The rearrangement joins TRBV3-1 to TRBJ2-3, with 8 bases matching TRBD2. J lost 2 bases, V lost 0 bases, and 4 bases had no gene match. The CDR3 runs to 16 residues. Germline values: CDR1 LGHDT, CDR2 YNNKEL (reference sequence). CDR3 nucleotides: TGTGCCAGCAGCCAAGAAAGCGGGGGAACCACAGATACGCAGTATTTT. It translates to CASSQESGGTTDTQYF.

This clonotype has only a few counts. This chain connects TRBV7-2 to TRBJ2-3; tentative D call: TRBD2 (5 bases). The V end lost 0 bases, the J end lost 10 bases, and 14 bases lay between the germline ends. The CDR3 consists of 14 residues. Germline V lookup: CDR1 SGHTA, CDR2 FQGNSA. The CDR3 bases are TGTGCCAGCAGCTTAGCGGCCCATGACTACTCGCAGTATTTT. This sequence encodes CASSLAAHDYSQYF. Using reference TRBV7-2 and TRBJ2-3 for the parts outside the CDR3, the full variable domain is GAGVSQSPSNKVTEKGKDVELRCDPISGHTALYWYRQSLGQGLEFLIYFQGNSAPDKSGLPSDRFSAERTGGSVSTLTIQRTQQEDSAVYLCASSLAAHDYSQYFGPGTRLTVL.

This clonotype was recorded a few times. V usage is TRBV7-9 and J usage is TRBJ2-7; D assignment may be TRBD1 or TRBD2 (5 bases each). V was pared by 5 bases and J by 2 bases, with 19 bases between. CDR1 SEHNR and CDR2 FQNEAQ come from the germline V gene (reference sequence). The CDR3 length is 16 residues. CDR3 DNA sequence: TGTGCCAGCAGCCTGGTACCGGGACGTCCGCCCTACGAGCAGTACTTC. This codes for CASSLVPGRPPYEQYF.

The chain combines TRBV24-1 with TRBJ2-2; D remains ambiguous. Germline lookup yields CDR1 KGHDR and CDR2 SFDVKD. The CDR3 is 15 amino acids. V was shortened by 4 bases and J by 3 bases, with 11 bases between the two germline ends. The CDR3 DNA sequence: TGTGCCACCAGTGACCAGGCGCTGTACACCGGGGAGCTGTTTTTT. Amino acid sequence: CATSDQALYTGELFF.

This clonotype was detected ten times or more. This chain uses TRBV5-1 with TRBJ2-1, with D possibly TRBD2 on 6 matching bases. Germline assignment: CDR1 SGHRS and CDR2 YFSETQ. This CDR3 is built from 15 residues. Trimming pared 2 bases from V and 3 bases from J, leaving 12 bases between. The CDR3 reads CASSLGIADYNEQFF. The CDR3 bases are TGCGCCAGCAGCTTAGGAATAGCGGACTACAATGAGCAGTTCTTC.

This clonotype was found a few times. This sequence joins TRBV7-6 and TRBJ2-7; tentatively, D is TRBD1 (7 bases). CDR3 length: 15 residues. The germline gives CDR1 SGHVS, CDR2 FNYEAQ. Trimming left V 2 bases short and J 4 bases short, with 15 bases between. CDR3 amino acids: CASSLYGQGGYEQYF. The CDR3 nucleotides are TGTGCCAGCAGCTTATACGGGCAGGGGGGATACGAGCAGTACTTC.

This sequence joins TRBV14 and TRBJ2-1; 13 bases are a match to TRBD2. Germline V gene data show CDR1 as SGHDN and CDR2 as FVKESK. V lost 4 bases and J lost 8; bases outside the gene matches: 17. CDR3 length: 19 residues. The CDR3 loop is CASSLTPGTSGIRGYEQFF. DNA of the CDR3: TGTGCCAGCAGCCTTACTCCCGGGACTAGCGGGATTCGCGGGTATGAGCAGTTCTTC.

In its sample, this clonotype was seen a few times. The chain employs TRBV12-3 or TRBV12-4 and TRBJ2-1; 8 nucleotides agree with TRBD1. Trimming took 2 bases from V and 0 from J; bases not matched to a gene: 3. CDR3 length: 16 residues. CDR3 in amino acids: CASSLTDRDSYNEQFF. The CDR3 nucleotides are TGTGCCAGCAGTTTAACGGACAGGGACTCCTACAATGAGCAGTTCTTC.

This clonotype was observed a handful of times. V and J are TRBV12-3 or TRBV12-4 and TRBJ1-2, with unresolved D. The CDR3 totals 12 residues. The V end lost 4 bases, the J end lost 4 bases, and 7 bases lay between the germline ends. CDR3 loop: CASSSGFYGYTF. The CDR3 nucleotides read TGTGCCAGCAGTTCCGGGTTCTATGGCTACACCTTC.

This clonotype was counted only a few times. The DNA for the CDR3 is TGCAGTGCTAGAGATTTGGTTCGGCTAGCGGCAGATACGCAGTATTTT. It specifies CSARDLVRLAADTQYF. The chain has TRBV20-1 and TRBJ2-3, with TRBD2 identical over 7 bases. Germline V gene lookup returns CDR1 DFQATT and CDR2 SNEGSKA (reference sequence). J lost 4 bases, V lost 0 bases, and 10 bases had no gene match. The CDR3 loop spans 16 amino acids.

There are a few counts of this clonotype. This rearrangement joins TRBV7-2 to TRBJ1-5; D unclear. The CDR3 is made up of 18 amino acids. The V gene lost 2 bases and the J gene lost 1 base, with 18 bases spanning the gap. Germline V gives CDR1 SGHTA, CDR2 FQGNSA. The CDR3 loop is CASSLHPMGFSSNQPQHF. CDR3 DNA: TGTGCCAGCAGCTTACATCCGATGGGTTTTTCGAGCAATCAGCCCCAGCATTTT.

This chain connects TRBV6-5 to TRBJ1-1, with 7 bases that match TRBD1. The J segment lost 6 bases and the V segment lost 6 bases, leaving 16 bases of the junction unmatched. The CDR3 has 16 amino acids. In germline, CDR1 is MNHEY, CDR2 SVGAGI. CDR3 in DNA: TGTGCCAGCAGGACTGGGACAGCGGGACCTTTTTCTGAAGCTTTCTTT. This codes for CASRTGTAGPFSEAFF.

The chain has TRBV28 and TRBJ1-1; no reliable D call. Germline CDR1 is MDHEN and CDR2 is SYDVKM. The CDR3 spans 10 residues. The ends were cut back, 3 bases at V and 8 bases at J, with 4 bases in the middle. CDR3 nucleotides: TGTGCCAGCAGTTTTAGGGAAGCTTTCTTT. Its translation: CASSFREAFF.

The chain recombines TRBV4-1 with TRBJ1-2; D remains ambiguous. V was shortened by 1 base and J by 4 bases, with 13 bases between the two germline ends. The CDR3 contains 15 residues. CDR1 and CDR2 from the germline V gene are MGHRA and YSYEKL. The CDR3 DNA reads TGCGCCAGCAGCCAAGTAGGGCCAGACTTCTATGGCTACACCTTC. This gives the protein CASSQVGPDFYGYTF.

The chain employs TRBV5-1 and TRBJ1-4; D gene uncertain. Germline assignment: CDR1 SGHRS and CDR2 YFSETQ. Trimming removed 2 bases from V and 0 bases from J, with 8 bases in between. CDR3 length equals 15 residues. The CDR3 DNA reads as TGCGCCAGCAGCTTTCTCGCAGCAACTAATGAAAAACTGTTTTTT. Protein product: CASSFLAATNEKLFF.

CDR3 in amino acids: CASSLNNEQYF. The CDR3 nucleotides read TGTGCCAGCAGCTTAAACAACGAGCAGTACTTC. The chain employs TRBV7-9 and TRBJ2-7; D gene unclear. V gave up 2 bases and J gave up 5 bases, with 4 bases separating them. Germline CDR1 and CDR2: SEHNR and FQNEAQ (reference sequence). The CDR3 is 11 amino acids.

The J gene is TRBJ1-2, the V gene TRBV19; TRBD1 matches 10 bases. Trimming removed 4 bases from V and 4 bases from J; junction bases left unmatched: 9. Germline V gene data show CDR1 as LNHDA and CDR2 as SQIVND (reference sequence). This CDR3 is 16 amino acids long. The DNA of the CDR3 is TGTGCCAGTAGTAACTCCGGGACAGGGGTGCCCTATGGCTACACCTTC. Amino acid sequence: CASSNSGTGVPYGYTF.

The gene calls are TRBV20-1 and TRBJ1-2; D gene ambiguous. CDR3 length: 10 residues. V dropped 6 bases and J dropped 5 bases, with 7 bases sitting between them. Germline CDR1 reads DFQATT; CDR2 reads SNEGSKA (reference sequence). The CDR3 reads CSARSYGYTF. In nucleotides, the CDR3 is TGCAGTGCCAGATCGTATGGCTACACCTTC.